One and the same sample provided the 3 T cell receptor beta chains below, sequenced in a study of OX40 agonist ivuxolimab in advanced cancers. Some clones are missing from TCRdb's copy, which holds only in-frame ones; the method was immunoSEQ multiplex PCR. The sample lists over 10,000 clones; over 80% were seen once. The sample was CD4+ or CD8+ T cells sorted from blood, taken in a trial of the OX40 agonist ivuxolimab. These receptor sequences come from an adult with an advanced solid tumor such as melanoma, head and neck, liver or kidney cancer.

This sequence joins TRBV28 and TRBJ2-7, with 8 positions matching TRBD1. The V gene end was trimmed by 5 bases and the J gene end by 4 bases; junction bases not matched to a gene: 16. This CDR3 comprises 17 residues. CDR1 and CDR2 from the germline V gene are MDHEN and SYDVKM. The chain's CDR3 is CASSLPGWTGIGYEQYF. CDR3 DNA: TGTGCCAGCAGTCTACCGGGATGGACAGGGATAGGTTACGAGCAGTACTTC.

CDR3 sequence: CASSLHNSYEQYF. Here the CDR3 DNA reads TGCGCCAGCAGCTTGCATAACTCCTACGAGCAGTACTTC. The V gene is TRBV5-1, the J gene TRBJ2-5, with no clear D. TRBJ2-7 explains the end of the DNA better; the J call may be wrong. Germline CDR1 and CDR2: SGHRS and YFSETQ. This CDR3 contains 13 residues.

This chain uses TRBV5-1 with TRBJ1-4, with a possible D match to TRBD1 (6 bases). V was pared by 2 bases and J by 2 bases, with 13 bases between. The CDR3 has 16 residues. The V gene's germline CDR1 is SGHRS and CDR2 YFSETQ. This chain's CDR3 is CASSLRQVSTNEKLFF. Here the CDR3 DNA reads TGCGCCAGCAGCTTAAGACAGGTGTCGACTAATGAAAAACTGTTTTTT.